One sample yielded the 21 T cell receptor beta chains listed below, sequenced in a study of blood T cell repertoires in COVID-19. Some clones are missing from TCRdb's copy, which holds only in-frame ones; the method was immunoSEQ multiplex PCR. This repertoire shows a few hundred thousand clones, about four fifths found once; its top ten account for approximately 15%. Material: peripheral blood. These receptors were collected from a person aged 65 to 85 with COVID-19, enrolled during active disease.

This chain uses TRBV5-1 with TRBJ1-1; possibly TRBD1 for D (5 bases). The germline V gene has CDR1 SGHRS and CDR2 YFSETQ. The CDR3 extends over 14 amino acids. The V gene lost 4 bases and the J gene lost 5 bases, with 15 bases spanning the gap. DNA of the CDR3: TGCGCCAGCAGCCCGGGGGGGAGCGAGACTGAAGCTTTCTTT. The encoded protein is CASSPGGSETEAFF.

This chain links TRBV12-3 or TRBV12-4 with TRBJ1-5, with D unresolved. This CDR3 is 12 amino acids long. Trimming took off 5 bases at V and 12 bases at J, with 14 bases between the two ends. CDR3 loop: CASSITPPNQHF. The DNA for the CDR3 is TGTGCCAGCAGTATTACTCCCCCCAACCAGCATTTT.

This clone has a single count. This chain uses TRBV27 with TRBJ1-1; 8 bases line up with TRBD1. With V trimmed by 5 bases and J by 7 bases, 12 bases remained unmatched. CDR1 MNHEY and CDR2 SMNVEV come from the germline V gene (reference sequence). CDR3 length equals 15 residues. The CDR3 reads CASSPLRGTGGEAFF. The CDR3, as DNA: TGTGCCAGCAGTCCCCTTCGCGGGACAGGAGGTGAAGCTTTCTTT.

This clone appeared a few times. The CDR3 reads CASSTPYEQYF. CDR3 sequence (DNA): TGTGCCAGCAGTACTCCCTACGAGCAGTACTTC. J is TRBJ2-7 and V is TRBV27; D not resolved. Trimming removed 5 bases at V and 2 bases at J, with 4 bases between. CDR3 length equals 11 residues. Germline V lookup: CDR1 MNHEY, CDR2 SMNVEV (reference sequence).

This chain links TRBV5-1 with TRBJ2-2, with 8 bases identical to TRBD2. The CDR3 totals 16 residues. V was clipped by 1 base and J by 3 bases; unmatched bases: 5. The germline CDR1 and CDR2 sequences are SGHRS and YFSETQ. The CDR3: CASSLPTSGYTGELFF. DNA of the CDR3: TGCGCCAGCAGCTTGCCTACTAGCGGCTACACCGGGGAGCTGTTTTTT.

The V gene is TRBV9, the J gene TRBJ1-2; D is unclear. The V and J ends lost 3 bases and 8 bases respectively, with 14 bases between them. The CDR3 spans 13 residues. CDR1 SGDLS and CDR2 YYNGEE come from the germline V gene. The CDR3 nucleotides are TGTGCCAGCAGCGCCACAAGACCAGGAGGCTACACCTTC. Its translation is CASSATRPGGYTF.

The J gene is TRBJ2-7, the V gene TRBV6-1; 12 nucleotides match TRBD2. Trimming cost V 5 bases and J 2 bases; bases outside gene matches: 7. The CDR3 runs 16 residues. Germline assignment: CDR1 MNHNS and CDR2 SASEGT. This CDR3 reads CASSQGTSGPTYEQYF. The CDR3 coding sequence is TGTGCCAGCAGTCAAGGGACTAGCGGGCCTACCTACGAGCAGTACTTC.

This chain connects TRBV12-3 or TRBV12-4 to TRBJ1-2; D ambiguous. V was trimmed by 6 bases and J by 10 bases, leaving 18 bases between them. The CDR3 length is 13 residues. The CDR3 DNA is TGTGCCAGCAGCAAACCGGGTGGGTCAACCTACACCTTC. As protein: CASSKPGGSTYTF.

This chain connects TRBV24-1 to TRBJ1-1; D remains unclear. Germline assignment: CDR1 KGHDR and CDR2 SFDVKD. The CDR3 sequence is 14 residues long. Trimming removed 5 bases from V and 1 base from J, with 10 bases in between. Here the CDR3 DNA reads TGTGCCACCAGTGCCGGCGGGAGGAACACTGAAGCTTTCTTT. It codes for CATSAGGRNTEAFF.

This clone was counted only a few times. CDR3 DNA: TGTGCCAGCAGTCCCTGGGGGGGCCTGTCCTACGAGCAGTACTTC. Amino acid sequence: CASSPWGGLSYEQYF. The V and J genes are TRBV28 and TRBJ2-7; tentatively, D is TRBD2 (7 bases). The V end lost 5 bases, the J end lost 1 base, and 15 bases lay between the germline ends. Germline lookup yields CDR1 MDHEN and CDR2 SYDVKM. This CDR3 is 15 amino acids long.

V usage is TRBV7-3 and J usage is TRBJ2-1; D may be TRBD1 (6 bases). Germline V lookup: CDR1 SGHTA, CDR2 FQGTGA. CDR3 length: 14 residues. The V and J ends lost 4 bases and 10 bases respectively, with 17 bases between them. CDR3 amino acids: CASSSPQGSGEQFF. The CDR3 nucleotides read TGTGCCAGCAGCTCACCCCAGGGGTCCGGGGAGCAGTTCTTC.

V gene TRBV30 combines with J gene TRBJ1-6; possible D gene TRBD1, 5 bases. With 2 bases removed from V and 9 bases from J, the gap between germline ends came to 11 bases. Germline V gene sequence: CDR1 GTSNPN, CDR2 SVGIG (reference sequence). This CDR3 spans 13 amino acids. In nucleotides, the CDR3 is TGTGCCTGGAGTACGAGGGGAGGTTCACCCCTCCACTTT. Translation: CAWSTRGGSPLHF.

The chain employs TRBV12-5 and TRBJ2-1; weak D call: TRBD2 (6 bases). V lost 1 base, J lost 14 bases, and 15 bases lay in between. The CDR3 runs 13 residues. CDR1 and CDR2 (germline): LGHNT, FRNRAP. Here the CDR3 DNA reads TGTGCTAGTGGTTTGGCAGACAGTCGGGGGAAGTTCTTC. This translates into CASGLADSRGKFF.

The chain links TRBV3-1 (or the pseudogene TRBV3-2) to TRBJ2-3, with TRBD2 matching over 13 bases. This CDR3 is built from 16 residues. V lost 4 bases to trimming and J lost 7 bases; unmatched junction nucleotides: 8. Germline V gives CDR1 LGHDT, CDR2 YNNKEL (reference sequence). CDR3 region: CASSLRTSGSLHTQYF. The CDR3 bases are TGTGCCAGCAGCCTTAGGACTAGCGGGAGTTTGCATACGCAGTATTTT.

V usage is TRBV6-5 and J usage is TRBJ1-1, with D hard to call. The germline V and J ends were trimmed by 0 bases and 11 bases, with 13 bases remaining between them. Per germline, CDR1 MNHEY and CDR2 SVGAGI. CDR3 length: 13 residues. CDR3 protein: CASSYSLPSQAFF. The DNA for the CDR3 is TGTGCCAGCAGTTACTCGCTTCCATCCCAGGCTTTCTTT.

The J gene is TRBJ2-7, the V gene TRBV5-4; the match to TRBD2 covers 12 bases. V lost 3 bases, J lost 2 bases, and 3 bases stayed unmatched. The CDR3 is 15 residues long. Looked up from germline, CDR1 is SGHNT and CDR2 is YYREEE (reference sequence). The CDR3 spells CASSSRTSGAYEQYF. The CDR3, as DNA: TGTGCCAGCAGCTCCAGGACTAGCGGGGCCTACGAGCAGTACTTC.

In its sample, this clone was seen a few times. This sequence joins TRBV2 and TRBJ1-4, with 9 bases identical to TRBD1. V shed 6 bases, J shed 8 bases, and the junction held 19 bases outside the gene matches. CDR3 length: 18 amino acids. In germline, CDR1 is SNHLY, CDR2 FYNNEI. The CDR3 spells CASRRAPGTGLGSEKLFF. CDR3 coding DNA: TGTGCCAGCAGGAGGGCCCCCGGGACAGGGCTCGGAAGCGAAAAACTGTTTTTT. The full variable domain, in which reference TRBV2 and TRBJ1-4 provide the parts outside the CDR3, is EPEVTQTPSHQVTQMGQEVILRCVPISNHLYFYWYRQILGQKVEFLVSFYNNEISEKSEIFDDQFSVERPDGSNFTLKIRSTKLEDSAMYFCASRRAPGTGLGSEKLFFGSGTQLSVL.

The DNA of the CDR3 is TGTGCCAGCAGTATGCGCGGAACGGGAGTAGACGGGGAGCTGTTTTTT. Translated: CASSMRGTGVDGELFF. This sequence joins TRBV27 and TRBJ2-2, with D possibly being TRBD2 (6 bases). CDR3 length equals 16 residues. Per germline, CDR1 MNHEY and CDR2 SMNVEV (reference sequence). The V end lost 5 bases, the J end lost 7 bases, and 20 bases lay between the germline ends.

J is TRBJ2-7 and V is TRBV4-2; perhaps TRBD2 as D (5 bases). Per germline, CDR1 LGHNA and CDR2 YNFKEQ. The CDR3 runs to 14 residues. The V end lost 1 base, the J end lost 6 bases, and 13 bases lay between the germline ends. CDR3 region: CASSQAEAHAEQYF. The CDR3 DNA reads TGTGCCAGCAGCCAAGCGGAGGCTCATGCCGAGCAGTACTTC.

The chain joins TRBV28 to TRBJ2-5; D is perhaps TRBD2 (5 bases). This CDR3 has 14 amino acids. Germline lookup yields CDR1 MDHEN and CDR2 SYDVKM. Trimming removed 5 bases from V and 7 bases from J, with 17 bases in between. CDR3 nucleotide sequence: TGTGCCAGCAGTATCAGGAGGCCCCCAAGGACCCAGTACTTC. The encoded protein is CASSIRRPPRTQYF.

CDR3 in amino acids: CASSTLAGMNEQFF. In DNA form, the CDR3 reads TGTGCCAGCAGCACACTAGCGGGAATGAATGAGCAGTTCTTC. The chain links TRBV11-2 to TRBJ2-1; 10 bases align to TRBD2. CDR3 length: 14 residues. Germline values: CDR1 SGHAT, CDR2 FQNNGV. J gave up 7 bases and V 5 bases, and 5 bases lay outside the gene matches.